Ten or more counts support the clone carrying this TCR beta chain. What it binds is not known. The junction had 8 bases not matched to a gene; V was cut back by 5 bases and J by 0 bases. The CDR3 runs to 16 residues. MiXCR, run by TCRdb on the RT-PCR reads, gives a single entry per CDR3 protein. The table has 560,000 or so distinct CDR3 sequences, approximately 7.1% seen once. The entry originates in a study of response to subunit inactivated influenza vaccine. Study-level results: There was a suggestion from the authors that each seasonal influenza vaccination recruits few new T cells.

V and J are TRBV12-3 or TRBV12-4 and TRBJ2-3; 7 positions agree with TRBD1. The sequencing here drew on PBMCs from blood, taken about 23 months after vaccination. The sequence was collected from a man aged 50 to 75 who received an inactivated influenza vaccine. The CDR3 loop is CASSPHGTVSTDTQYF. The CDR3 DNA reads TGTGCCAGCAGTCCGCACGGGACAGTAAGCACAGATACGCAGTATTTT.